This T cell receptor beta chain was sequenced in a study of blood T cell repertoires in COVID-19. Study-wide background: Sites across the United States, Italy and Spain contributed samples from acute and convalescent COVID-19. Nucleic acid was either cDNA or gDNA, and it came from T cells, B-cell-depleted T cells, or PBMCs.

V lost 8 bases, J lost 1 base, and 16 bases lay in between. The V gene's germline CDR1 is LNHDA and CDR2 SQIVND (reference sequence). The CDR3 has 15 residues. In the original processing: Researchers report that nucleated cell counts were estimated from reference gene primer amplification. Measured with immunoSEQ multiplex PCR; TCRdb has only the in-frame clones, and not every one. D and trimming were read from the DNA, whereas the V and J calls and clone size are those reported in that table. This table has roughly 60,000 clones, 86% appearing once. The receptor was isolated from a middle-aged man with acute or convalescent COVID-19. The V gene is TRBV19, the J gene TRBJ2-3; tentative D call: TRBD1 (5 bases). The specimen sequenced was peripheral blood. The CDR3 protein is CASQRADSRTDTQYF. The DNA for the CDR3 is TGTGCCAGTCAGCGAGCTGACAGTCGCACAGATACGCAGTATTTT.